Presented here are 23 T cell receptor beta chains from one specimen sequenced in a study of cytomegalovirus exposure and HLA in healthy donors. The protocol was immunoSEQ multiplex PCR, while the TCRdb copy is restricted to in-frame clones and leaves out a portion. The repertoire holds some 110,000 clones, 85% to 90% seen once, with over 3% in the top ten. Sequencing was done on a sample of PBMCs. These receptor sequences come from a woman under 30 in good health and CMV-seropositive.

The rearrangement links TRBV15 to TRBJ2-7; 9 nucleotides agree with TRBD1. Germline V lookup: CDR1 LNHNV, CDR2 YYDKDF (reference sequence). The V and J ends lost 3 bases and 1 base, in that order; junction bases with no gene match: 10. The CDR3 extends over 17 amino acids. The CDR3 spells CATSRVTGTGQSYEQYF. As DNA, the CDR3 is TGTGCCACCAGCAGGGTAACCGGGACAGGGCAATCCTACGAGCAGTACTTC.

The gene calls are TRBV5-1 and TRBJ2-7, with 8 bases identical to TRBD1. V lost 4 bases, J lost 7 bases, and 10 bases stayed unmatched. Germline CDR1 reads SGHRS; CDR2 reads YFSETQ. The CDR3 extends over 14 amino acids. The chain's CDR3 is CASSLRQGFREQYF. The CDR3 DNA follows: TGCGCCAGCAGCCTACGACAGGGGTTTCGAGAGCAGTACTTC. Full variable domain (remainder filled in from reference TRBV5-1 and TRBJ2-7): KAGVTQTPRYLIKTRGQQVTLSCSPISGHRSVSWYQQTPGQGLQFLFEYFSETQRNKGNFPGRFSGRQFSNSRSEMNVSTLELGDSALYLCASSLRQGFREQYFGPGTRLTVT.

The chain couples TRBV5-1 to TRBJ2-1, with D hard to call. V lost 4 bases to trimming and J lost 4 bases, with 6 bases between them. The CDR3 contains 12 residues. Looked up from germline, CDR1 is SGHRS and CDR2 is YFSETQ. CDR3 nucleotide sequence: TGCGCCAGCAGCCACGGGTACAATGAGCAGTTCTTC. Protein: CASSHGYNEQFF.

Only one count was recorded for this clone. V and J are TRBV2 and TRBJ2-7; TRBD1 aligns across 7 bases. V trimming: 6 bases; J trimming: 4 bases; junction bases outside the gene matches: 9. The CDR3 is 14 residues long. Germline V gene sequence: CDR1 SNHLY, CDR2 FYNNEI. CDR3 in amino acids: CASSPRDREYEQYF. DNA for the CDR3: TGTGCCAGCAGCCCCAGGGACAGAGAATACGAGCAGTACTTC.

V and J are TRBV5-6 and TRBJ1-4, with a tentative D call TRBD1 (5 bases). V dropped 7 bases and J dropped 6 bases, with 10 bases sitting between them. The CDR3 extends over 12 amino acids. CDR1 and CDR2 (germline): SGHDT, YYEEEE. CDR3 bases: TGTGCCAGCCGGGGGGTGGATGAAAAACTGTTTTTT. This codes for CASRGVDEKLFF.

The CDR3: CASNTDRVIEKLFF. The CDR3 nucleotides are TGTGCCAGCAACACGGACAGGGTTATTGAAAAACTGTTTTTT. J is TRBJ1-4 and V is TRBV28, with 8 bases aligning to TRBD1. Germline CDR1 is MDHEN and CDR2 is SYDVKM. The CDR3 consists of 14 residues. V gave up 7 bases and J gave up 7 bases; unmatched junction bases: 8.

The chain couples TRBV29-1 to TRBJ1-4; D not resolved. The CDR3 extends over 11 amino acids. V was shortened by 5 bases and J by 8 bases, with 9 bases between the two germline ends. The germline V gene encodes CDR1 SQVTM and CDR2 ANQGSEA. The CDR3 loop is CSVFRGEKLFF. CDR3 in DNA: TGCAGCGTTTTCCGGGGAGAAAAACTGTTTTTT.

V and J are TRBV11-3 and TRBJ1-3, with D possibly TRBD1 on 6 matching bases. Germline V CDR1 and CDR2: SGHNT, YENEEA. CDR3 size: 14 residues. Trimming left V 6 bases short and J 2 bases short, with 11 bases between. The CDR3 sequence is CASRTTGPGNTIYF. CDR3 sequence (DNA): TGTGCCAGCAGAACGACAGGTCCTGGAAACACCATATATTTT.

This clone has a handful of counts. The chain recombines TRBV11-3 with TRBJ1-4; D is unresolved. This CDR3 region has 12 residues. Germline CDR1 is SGHNT and CDR2 is YENEEA. The V end lost 2 bases, the J end lost 8 bases, and 6 bases lay between the germline ends. The CDR3 here is CASSLRGEKLFF. The CDR3 nucleotides are TGTGCCAGCAGCTTAAGAGGGGAAAAACTGTTTTTT.

The chain employs TRBV11-1 and TRBJ2-3; D gene uncertain. The germline V gene has CDR1 SGHAT and CDR2 FQDESV (reference sequence). V dropped 5 bases and J dropped 4 bases, with 10 bases sitting between them. This CDR3 contains 13 residues. The CDR3 DNA follows: TGTGCCAGCAGCCTCCTGAGAGCAGATACGCAGTATTTT. This encodes CASSLLRADTQYF.

The chain combines TRBV2 with TRBJ2-1; possibly TRBD2 for D (5 bases). The CDR3 sequence is 14 residues long. The V and J ends lost 4 bases and 2 bases respectively, with 9 bases between them. Germline-derived CDR1 and CDR2 are SNHLY and FYNNEI. CDR3 in DNA: TGTGCCAGCAGTGTACAGCGGACCTACAATGAGCAGTTCTTC. This translates into CASSVQRTYNEQFF.

This rearrangement joins TRBV7-8 to TRBJ2-7; D is perhaps TRBD1 (6 bases). Trimming pared 3 bases from V and 2 bases from J, leaving 14 bases between. CDR1 is SGHVS and CDR2 is FQNEAQ in the germline V gene. There are 15 residues in the CDR3. CDR3 sequence: CASSFVGPGAYEQYF. DNA of the CDR3: TGTGCCAGCAGCTTTGTAGGGCCAGGGGCCTACGAGCAGTACTTC.

The chain combines TRBV30 with TRBJ1-1; weak D call: TRBD1 (6 bases). The CDR3 has 10 amino acids. The V gene lost 5 bases and the J gene lost 6 bases, with 7 bases spanning the gap. Germline values: CDR1 GTSNPN, CDR2 SVGIG (reference sequence). The CDR3 DNA is TGTGCCTGGGGGGGCGCTGAAGCTTTCTTT. It is translated as CAWGGAEAFF.

This sequence joins TRBV11-3 and TRBJ2-7, with 7 positions matching TRBD1. V lost 3 bases and J lost 2; bases outside the gene matches: 1. The V gene's germline CDR1 is SGHNT and CDR2 YENEEA. This CDR3 comprises 13 residues. CDR3 sequence: CASSFGTAYEQYF. CDR3 in DNA: TGTGCCAGCAGCTTCGGGACAGCCTACGAGCAGTACTTC.

The V and J genes are TRBV29-1 and TRBJ1-3; a possible D gene is TRBD1 (6 bases). There are 12 residues in the CDR3. Germline values: CDR1 SQVTM, CDR2 ANQGSEA. Trimming took 3 bases from V and 3 from J, leaving 6 bases between them. CDR3 sequence reads: CSVDRGGNTIYF. The CDR3 nucleotides read TGCAGCGTTGACAGGGGTGGAAACACCATATATTTT.

This clone has ten or more counts. The genes are TRBV11-2 and TRBJ1-2, with a tentative D call TRBD1 (6 bases). CDR1 is SGHAT and CDR2 is FQNNGV in the germline V gene. This CDR3 spans 15 amino acids. The V and J ends lost 0 bases and 4 bases respectively, with 12 bases between them. The CDR3 coding sequence is TGTGCCAGCAGCTTAGAGTTCACAGGGCTCTATGGCTACACCTTC. It translates to CASSLEFTGLYGYTF.

This chain uses TRBV9 with TRBJ1-5; tentative D call: TRBD1 (6 bases). The germline CDR1 and CDR2 sequences are SGDLS and YYNGEE. The CDR3 sequence is 14 residues long. V was clipped by 7 bases and J by 3 bases, with 14 bases between them. The CDR3 here is CASARQGSNQPQHF. The DNA of the CDR3 is TGTGCCAGCGCCCGGCAGGGGTCCAATCAGCCCCAGCATTTT. The complete variable domain, with remaining parts taken from reference TRBV9 and TRBJ1-5, reads DSGVTQTPKHLITATGQRVTLRCSPRSGDLSVYWYQQSLDQGLQFLIQYYNGEERAKGNILERFSAQQFPDLHSELNLSSLELGDSALYFCASARQGSNQPQHFGDGTRLSIL.

The rearrangement uses TRBV7-9 and TRBJ2-7, with D possibly being TRBD1 (6 bases). The ends were cut back, 5 bases at V and 2 bases at J, with 10 bases in the middle. The CDR3 totals 13 residues. CDR1 and CDR2 from the germline V gene are SEHNR and FQNEAQ (reference sequence). The CDR3 spells CASSPRDTYEQYF. Written as DNA, the CDR3 is TGTGCCAGCAGCCCCCGGGACACCTACGAGCAGTACTTC.

V usage is TRBV11-2 and J usage is TRBJ2-1; D gene unclear. CDR1 and CDR2 from the germline V gene are SGHAT and FQNNGV. The CDR3 has 13 residues. The V gene lost 1 base and the J gene lost 8 bases, with 9 bases spanning the gap. CDR3 sequence (DNA): TGTGCCAGCAGCTTAGTAGTATTCGATGAGCAGTTCTTC. This codes for CASSLVVFDEQFF.

The rearrangement links TRBV5-5 to TRBJ2-3; 9 bases fit TRBD2. Germline V gene data show CDR1 as SGHKS and CDR2 as YYEKEE (reference sequence). CDR3 length equals 16 residues. V gave up 0 bases and J gave up 0 bases; unmatched junction bases: 2. The CDR3 region is CASSLGLAGSTDTQYF. The CDR3 bases are TGTGCCAGCAGCTTGGGGCTAGCGGGGAGCACAGATACGCAGTATTTT.

The chain joins TRBV5-1 to TRBJ2-7, with D maybe TRBD2 (6 bases). The germline gives CDR1 SGHRS, CDR2 YFSETQ. Deletions cut 0 bases from V and 1 base from J, with 11 bases between. The CDR3 is 15 residues long. The CDR3 DNA is TGCGCCAGCAGCTTGGCCAATCGGGGGTCCTACGAGCAGTACTTC. Its translation: CASSLANRGSYEQYF.

The V and J genes are TRBV27 and TRBJ2-1, with D perhaps matching TRBD1 (6 bases). CDR3 length: 21 amino acids. The ends were cut back, 2 bases at V and 3 bases at J, with 29 bases in the middle. CDR1 and CDR2 from the germline V gene are MNHEY and SMNVEV (reference sequence). The CDR3 DNA sequence: TGTGCCAGCAGTTTAAATTTATGGGGACAAACGAGGGGCAAGCTCTACAATGAGCAGTTCTTC. Its translation is CASSLNLWGQTRGKLYNEQFF.

V gene TRBV7-9 combines with J gene TRBJ2-5, with 7 bases matching TRBD2. V was pared by 3 bases and J by 5 bases, with 3 bases of the junction left unmatched. The length of the CDR3 is 13 residues. Germline CDR1 and CDR2: SEHNR and FQNEAQ (reference sequence). CDR3 loop: CASSLRGSETQYF. CDR3 nucleotide sequence: TGTGCCAGCAGCTTGCGGGGGAGCGAGACCCAGTACTTC.